These 26 T cell receptor beta chains were sequenced from one sample in a study of blood T cell repertoires in COVID-19 (dated by TCRdb to 2018 to 2021). The library was built by means of the immunoSEQ multiplex PCR assay. The table was pulled from immuneACCESS by TCRdb, which kept in-frame rearrangements only. Such tables lose some clones; where checked, under half of the loss comes from unresolved V genes, and the rest has no known cause. For this sample there are around 290,000 clones; approximately 90% appear just once. Roughly 4.8% of the sample is held by the ten biggest clonotypes. The sequencing sample was made of peripheral blood. Receptors originate from a middle-aged man with acute or convalescent COVID-19.

The V gene is TRBV30, the J gene TRBJ2-3, with 10 bases fitting TRBD2. CDR3 length equals 16 residues. V shed 0 bases, J shed 5 bases, and the junction held 8 bases outside the gene matches. The germline V gene has CDR1 GTSNPN and CDR2 SVGIG (reference sequence). In DNA form, the CDR3 reads TGTGCCTGGAGTGTACCGGGACTAGCGTCGGGAGATACGCAGTATTTT. It is translated as CAWSVPGLASGDTQYF.

The gene calls are TRBV3-1 (or the pseudogene TRBV3-2) and TRBJ2-1; D possibly corresponds to TRBD2 (6 bases). This CDR3 region has 14 residues. The germline gives CDR1 LGHDT, CDR2 YNNKEL (reference sequence). V dropped 0 bases and J dropped 11 bases, with 14 bases sitting between them. The CDR3 is CASSQEGTGSKQFF. CDR3 bases: TGTGCCAGCAGCCAAGAAGGGACTGGCTCTAAGCAGTTCTTC.

This clone was picked up one time. The J gene is TRBJ1-6, the V gene TRBV2; D gene ambiguous. Between the trimmed V and J ends, which lost 8 bases and 9 bases, there was a span of 17 bases. Germline V gene sequence: CDR1 SNHLY, CDR2 FYNNEI. This CDR3 is 14 amino acids long. DNA for the CDR3: TGTGCCAGCCTATCAGCCCAGGAGGGTTCACCCCTCCACTTT. Translation: CASLSAQEGSPLHF.

V is TRBV11-3 and J is TRBJ2-1; 8 bases map to TRBD1. Per the germline V gene, CDR1 is SGHNT and CDR2 is YENEEA. Unmatched junction bases numbered 6, after V lost 3 bases and J lost 5 bases. The CDR3 is 15 amino acids. CDR3 nucleotides: TGTGCCAGCAGCTTTTCAGGGGGCGAAAACAATGAGCAGTTCTTC. It encodes CASSFSGGENNEQFF.

This rearrangement joins TRBV11-2 to TRBJ2-7; 10 nucleotides agree with TRBD1. Germline V CDR1 and CDR2: SGHAT, FQNNGV. The V segment lost 1 base and the J segment 4 bases; nucleotides outside the gene matches: 4. The length of the CDR3 is 15 residues. CDR3 residues: CASSLAGTGVYEQYF. The CDR3 region has the DNA TGTGCCAGCAGCTTAGCCGGGACAGGGGTATACGAGCAGTACTTC. Combining the CDR3 with reference TRBV11-2 and TRBJ2-7 gives the whole variable domain EAGVAQSPRYKIIEKRQSVAFWCNPISGHATLYWYQQILGQGPKLLIQFQNNGVVDDSQLPKDRFSAERLKGVDSTLKIQPAKLEDSAVYLCASSLAGTGVYEQYFGPGTRLTVT.

The chain carries TRBV18 and TRBJ1-2; the D is unclear. Trimming took off 2 bases at V and 3 bases at J, with 7 bases between the two ends. Germline V gene sequence: CDR1 KGHSH, CDR2 LQKENI. The CDR3 spans 13 residues. The CDR3 sequence: CASSPDRYYGYTF. CDR3 nucleotides: TGTGCCAGCTCACCAGATCGGTACTATGGCTACACCTTC.

This clone was observed once. This chain links TRBV7-2 with TRBJ2-3; TRBD2 might be the D (5 bases). The germline CDR1 and CDR2 sequences are SGHTA and FQGNSA. V dropped 2 bases and J dropped 6 bases, with 18 bases sitting between them. This CDR3 has 16 residues. CDR3 in amino acids: CASSLRRPGRSDTQYF. The DNA of the CDR3 is TGTGCCAGCAGCTTAAGGCGACCGGGAAGAAGTGATACGCAGTATTTT.

This chain joins TRBV6-5 and TRBJ1-1, with no clear D. Germline CDR1 MNHEY, CDR2 SVGAGI. The CDR3 spans 11 residues. V was trimmed by 2 bases and J by 7 bases, leaving 5 bases between them. The CDR3 region has the DNA TGTGCCAGCAGTTACGCGGATGAAGCTTTCTTT. It translates to CASSYADEAFF.

Details on this clone: The sample carries other DNA sequences with the same CDR3. The chain has TRBV5-1 and TRBJ1-5, with a possible D match to TRBD1 (5 bases). The CDR3 contains 16 residues. Germline CDR1 is SGHRS and CDR2 is YFSETQ. V shed 4 bases and J shed 0 bases, with 14 bases lying between them. CDR3 nucleotides: TGCGCCAGCAGCCCCGGACATGGAGATAGCAATCAGCCCCAGCATTTT. Translated: CASSPGHGDSNQPQHF.

V is TRBV20-1 and J is TRBJ1-1; D uncertain. Trimming stripped 3 bases from V and 3 bases from J, with 8 bases between. The CDR3 has 12 amino acids. The V gene's germline CDR1 is DFQATT and CDR2 SNEGSKA (reference sequence). DNA of the CDR3: TGCAGTGCTAGTGATCGGTACACTGAAGCTTTCTTT. Residues: CSASDRYTEAFF.

The rearrangement uses TRBV29-1 and TRBJ2-7, with 7 positions matching TRBD1. Germline-derived CDR1 and CDR2 are SQVTM and ANQGSEA. With V trimmed by 0 bases and J by 9 bases, 8 bases remained unmatched. This CDR3 spans 13 amino acids. The CDR3 DNA reads as TGCAGCGTTGAAGATGGGGACAGCGGTGGGCAGTACTTC. Its translation is CSVEDGDSGGQYF.

The chain recombines TRBV15 with TRBJ1-5, with TRBD1 identical over 7 bases. Trimming removed 0 bases from V and 4 bases from J; junction bases left unmatched: 6. The CDR3 is made up of 16 amino acids. CDR1 and CDR2 (germline): LNHNV, YYDKDF (reference sequence). The DNA of the CDR3 is TGTGCCACCAGCAGAGAAACAACAGGGGAGAATCAGCCCCAGCATTTT. It codes for CATSRETTGENQPQHF.

The J gene is TRBJ2-7, the V gene TRBV27; 9 nucleotides agree with TRBD1. CDR1 is MNHEY and CDR2 is SMNVEV in the germline V gene (reference sequence). The CDR3 has 14 amino acids. Germline trimming cut 3 bases from V and 4 bases from J; bases unmatched to any gene: 4. CDR3 in amino acids: CASSFTGGAYEQYF. The CDR3 DNA reads TGTGCCAGCAGTTTTACAGGGGGCGCGTACGAGCAGTACTTC.

This clone was seen only once. The chain carries TRBV6-5 and TRBJ2-1; perhaps TRBD2 as D (6 bases). The V end lost 5 bases, the J end lost 5 bases, and 16 bases lay between the germline ends. Germline V gene data show CDR1 as MNHEY and CDR2 as SVGAGI. The CDR3 has 15 residues. The CDR3 protein is CASSPVSGEDNEQFF. CDR3 DNA sequence: TGTGCCAGCAGTCCTGTTTCGGGAGAGGACAATGAGCAGTTCTTC.

The CDR3 reads CASSRQYTEAFF. In nucleotides, the CDR3 is TGTGCCAGCAGCCGACAGTACACTGAAGCTTTCTTT. V gene TRBV6-6 combines with J gene TRBJ1-1, with a possible D match to TRBD1 (5 bases). The CDR3 has 12 residues. V was clipped by 6 bases and J by 3 bases, with 8 bases between them. The germline V gene encodes CDR1 MNHNY and CDR2 SVGAGI (reference sequence).

The chain employs TRBV28 and TRBJ1-1; TRBD1 might be the D (6 bases). Trimming stripped 5 bases from V and 4 bases from J, with 14 bases between. Germline V gene lookup returns CDR1 MDHEN and CDR2 SYDVKM. The CDR3 is 14 amino acids. The CDR3 DNA follows: TGTGCCAGCAGTGTAGGGGGGGTGGGCACTGAAGCTTTCTTT. It codes for CASSVGGVGTEAFF. Full variable domain (rest looked up from reference TRBV28 and TRBJ1-1): DVKVTQSSRYLVKRTGEKVFLECVQDMDHENMFWYRQDPGLGLRLIYFSYDVKMKEKGDIPEGYSVSREKKERFSLILESASTNQTSMYLCASSVGGVGTEAFFGQGTRLTVV.

V is TRBV30 and J is TRBJ1-1; the D gene is possibly TRBD1 (5 bases). The V end was cut by 0 bases, the J end by 0 bases, with 17 bases between. CDR1 and CDR2 from the germline V gene are GTSNPN and SVGIG (reference sequence). The CDR3 length is 17 residues. The CDR3 spells CAWSVLVPGEMNTEAFF. The CDR3 nucleotides are TGTGCCTGGAGTGTTCTTGTTCCGGGGGAGATGAACACTGAAGCTTTCTTT.

J is TRBJ2-7 and V is TRBV15; D is uncertain. Germline V gene data show CDR1 as LNHNV and CDR2 as YYDKDF (reference sequence). Deletions cut 1 base from V and 5 bases from J, with 12 bases between. The CDR3 extends over 14 amino acids. For the CDR3, the DNA is TGTGCCACCAGCAGAGCCTCAGACACGGACGAGCAGTACTTC. It translates to CATSRASDTDEQYF.

The chain couples TRBV6-5 to TRBJ1-1; no clear D. Germline CDR1 reads MNHEY; CDR2 reads SVGAGI. The CDR3 has 15 residues. V was shortened by 5 bases and J by 2 bases, with 15 bases between the two germline ends. The DNA for the CDR3 is TGTGCCAGCAGTCCGAGAGCGGCATCTAACACTGAAGCTTTCTTT. As protein: CASSPRAASNTEAFF.

About this clone: The identical CDR3 is also encoded by other nucleotide sequences in the sample. V gene TRBV18 combines with J gene TRBJ1-5; 7 bases are shared with TRBD1. This CDR3 has 14 residues. V shed 3 bases, J shed 2 bases, and the junction held 1 base outside the gene matches. CDR1 KGHSH and CDR2 LQKENI come from the germline V gene. The CDR3 region has the DNA TGTGCCAGCTCACCTACAGGGGGCAATCAGCCCCAGCATTTT. Translating it yields CASSPTGGNQPQHF.

This chain connects TRBV6-1 to TRBJ2-1; D possibly corresponds to TRBD2 (6 bases). CDR1 MNHNS and CDR2 SASEGT come from the germline V gene. The V end was cut by 4 bases, the J end by 4 bases, with 23 bases between. The CDR3 has 18 residues. The CDR3 sequence is CASSGRGKLGGSYNEQFF. CDR3 nucleotides: TGTGCCAGCAGTGGTAGGGGCAAGTTGGGGGGAAGTTACAATGAGCAGTTCTTC.

The genes are TRBV5-6 and TRBJ1-6, with D maybe TRBD1 (5 bases). Per the germline V gene, CDR1 is SGHDT and CDR2 is YYEEEE. This CDR3 contains 16 residues. The germline V and J ends were trimmed by 4 bases and 10 bases, with 21 bases remaining between them. The chain's CDR3 is CASSPFGAGRGSPLHF. CDR3 sequence (DNA): TGTGCCAGCAGCCCTTTTGGGGCAGGGAGGGGATCACCCCTCCACTTT.

The rearrangement links TRBV14 to TRBJ2-2, with a weak D call TRBD1 (5 bases). The CDR3 contains 13 residues. Looked up from germline, CDR1 is SGHDN and CDR2 is FVKESK. Between the trimmed V and J ends, which lost 1 base and 9 bases, there was a span of 9 bases. The CDR3 protein is CASSQVRVRELFF. CDR3 coding DNA: TGTGCCAGCAGCCAAGTCAGGGTCCGGGAGCTGTTTTTT.

The chain carries TRBV9 and TRBJ2-3; 9 bases match TRBD1. V dropped 3 bases and J dropped 4; count of bases not matched to a gene: 6. CDR1 is SGDLS and CDR2 is YYNGEE in the germline V gene. This CDR3 is built from 15 residues. The CDR3 DNA is TGTGCCAGCAGCGGGGGACAGGGCAAGGCAGATACGCAGTATTTT. Protein sequence: CASSGGQGKADTQYF.

The CDR3 DNA is TGTGCCAGCTCACCACCTTCAGGGCGGATATACTACGAGCAGTACTTC. It translates to CASSPPSGRIYYEQYF. The chain links TRBV18 to TRBJ2-7; weak D call: TRBD1 (5 bases). The CDR3 is 16 amino acids. Per the germline V gene, CDR1 is KGHSH and CDR2 is LQKENI. V was clipped by 0 bases and J by 3 bases, with 15 bases between them.

Regarding this clone: This specimen includes other DNA sequences encoding the same CDR3. V is TRBV5-1 and J is TRBJ2-7; 8 bases align to TRBD1. CDR1 is SGHRS, CDR2 YFSETQ, per germline. The CDR3 is 12 residues long. J was trimmed by 6 bases and V by 1 base; bases with no gene match: 0. CDR3 loop: CASSLQGAEQYF. CDR3 DNA sequence: TGCGCCAGCAGCTTGCAGGGGGCCGAGCAGTACTTC.